Listed below are T cell receptor beta chains from one sample, sequenced in a study of shared clonotypes between healthy human individuals. The method was immunoSEQ multiplex PCR; TCRdb's version includes in-frame clones alone and lacks a portion of them. The sample contains 400,000 to 550,000 clones, around 80% of which appear only once. Sequences were obtained from PBMCs. These receptor sequences come from a woman in her 40s in good health. Some clones in this sample may be carry-over from other donors' samples. The CDR3 runs from the conserved cysteine through the conserved F or W. A D gene is named only where the DNA matches it firmly. Size values are once, few and many counts, or a class for expanded clones, and some rows have none.

v_call	cdr3_length	d_call	j_call	clone_size	cdr3_nt	cdr3_aa
TRBV6-6	16	NA	TRBJ2-5	NA	TGTGCCAGCAGTTACTCGGGGACTGGTTTACAAGAGACCCAGTACTTC	CASSYSGTGLQETQYF
TRBV7-6	17	TRBD2	TRBJ2-3	once	TGTGCCAGCAGCTTAGCCGGACTAGCGGGAGTCCCAGATACGCAGTATTTT	CASSLAGLAGVPDTQYF
TRBV7-3	16	NA	TRBJ2-1	NA	TGTGCCAGCAGCTTAATTTCGGCTAGTCGCCACAATGAGCAGTTCTTC	CASSLISASRHNEQFF
TRBV4-1	14	NA	TRBJ2-1	once	TGCGCCAGCAGCCTGTTTGGGACTTACAATGAGCAGTTCTTC	CASSLFGTYNEQFF
TRBV15	13	NA	TRBJ2-3	NA	TGTGCCACCAGCAGAGATTGGGCAGATACGCAGTATTTT	CATSRDWADTQYF
TRBV7-2	17	TRBD1	TRBJ2-1	NA	TGTGCCAGCAGCCCCACCTCCGGGACAGGGGTATACAATGAGCAGTTCTTC	CASSPTSGTGVYNEQFF
TRBV5-1	16	NA	TRBJ2-7	NA	TGCGCCAGCAGCTTCCGGGCCTCGGGAGAGGACTACGAGCAGTACTTC	CASSFRASGEDYEQYF
TRBV27	15	NA	TRBJ1-6	NA	TGTGCCAGCAAGTCTGGGAGGACGGGTAATTCACCCCTCCACTTT	CASKSGRTGNSPLHF
TRBV5-1	15	NA	TRBJ2-1	once	TGCGCCAGCAGCTTGGGAGGGAGGACCTACAATGAGCAGTTCTTC	CASSLGGRTYNEQFF
TRBV1	16	NA	TRBJ1-1	few	TGCACCAGCAGCCAAGATCCCGGGGCCATGAACACTGAAGCTTTCTTT	CTSSQDPGAMNTEAFF
TRBV7-2	15	TRBD2	TRBJ2-7	NA	TGTGCCAGCAGCTTGGGACTAGCGGGAGGTTACGAGCAGTACTTC	CASSLGLAGGYEQYF
TRBV7-2	15	NA	TRBJ2-1	NA	TGTGCCAGCAGGAGATTAGCGGTCCCCTACAATGAGCAGTTCTTC	CASRRLAVPYNEQFF
TRBV27	15	NA	TRBJ2-7	NA	TGTGCCAGCAGTTTTCGGTGGGATGGCTCCTACGAGCAGTACTTC	CASSFRWDGSYEQYF
TRBV29-1	16	TRBD1	TRBJ1-2	NA	TGCAGCGTTGGTAGTTCGGGGACAGGGGGCATCTATGGCTACACCTTC	CSVGSSGTGGIYGYTF
TRBV19	17	TRBD2	TRBJ2-6	NA	TGTGCCAGTAGTCCACTAGCGGGAGTCTCTGGGGCCAACGTCCTGACTTTC	CASSPLAGVSGANVLTF
TRBV15	14	NA	TRBJ1-2	once	TGTGCCACCAGCCGCCAGCGGGACGGCGTGGGCTACACCTTC	CATSRQRDGVGYTF
TRBV7-9	13	NA	TRBJ2-1	NA	TGTGCCAGCAGCTTCACAAGCTACAATGAGCAGTTCTTC	CASSFTSYNEQFF
TRBV7-3	14	TRBD1	TRBJ2-3	NA	TGTGCCAGCAGCTCGACAGGGGGCCAAGATACGCAGTATTTT	CASSSTGGQDTQYF
TRBV19	15	NA	TRBJ1-2	NA	TGTGCCAGTAGTCCCTGGACCGCTCAGAGAGAAGGCTACACCTTC	CASSPWTAQREGYTF
TRBV19	13	NA	TRBJ2-7	NA	TGTGCCAGTAGTATAGCAATACTCTACGAGCAGTACTTC	CASSIAILYEQYF
TRBV28	17	TRBD2	TRBJ2-2	few	TGTGCCAGCAGTTTTAGGGACTACCGTACGGGCGCCGGGGAGCTGTTTTTT	CASSFRDYRTGAGELFF
TRBV11-2	15	NA	TRBJ1-5	NA	TGTGCCAGCAGCCCTACCCGGGGTCAAGGACAGCCCCAGCATTTT	CASSPTRGQGQPQHF
TRBV27	15	TRBD2	TRBJ2-7	NA	TGTGCCAGCAGTCCCCGGGGAGGGACTACCTACGAGCAGTACTTC	CASSPRGGTTYEQYF
TRBV5-6	13	NA	TRBJ2-7	NA	TGTGCCAGCAGCACGGATGGCGCCTACGAGCAGTACTTC	CASSTDGAYEQYF
TRBV7-2	14	NA	TRBJ2-2	few	TGTGCCAGCAGCTTCGGGATTGGGTTCGGGGAGCTGTTTTTT	CASSFGIGFGELFF
TRBV30	14	NA	TRBJ1-3	NA	TGTGCCTGGAACCAGGGTCCGTCTGGAAACACCATATATTTT	CAWNQGPSGNTIYF
TRBV2	14	NA	TRBJ1-1	NA	TGTGCCAGCAGCCGAACAAGTCCAAGGGCTGAAGCTTTCTTT	CASSRTSPRAEAFF
TRBV27	14	TRBD1	TRBJ1-1	NA	TGTGCCAGCAGTGCATGGGACAGAACGGTTGAAGCTTTCTTT	CASSAWDRTVEAFF
TRBV9	16	TRBD2	TRBJ2-3	NA	TGTGCCAGCAGCTCAGGACTAGCGGGATTAGCAGATACGCAGTATTTT	CASSSGLAGLADTQYF
TRBV7-6	15	NA	TRBJ1-1	NA	TGTGCCAGCAGCCCTGGAGGGGGAGGGTACACTGAAGCTTTCTTT	CASSPGGGGYTEAFF
TRBV4-1	14	NA	TRBJ1-1	NA	TGCGCCAGCAGCCTACAGAGCTTGAACACTGAAGCTTTCTTT	CASSLQSLNTEAFF
TRBV4-2	16	TRBD1	TRBJ2-7	NA	TGTGCCAGCAGCCATAATGGGGGGACAGGGAACTACGAGCAGTACTTC	CASSHNGGTGNYEQYF
TRBV7-8	13	NA	TRBJ1-2	NA	TGTGCCAGCAGCTTAACGGTTCTCTATGGCTACACCTTC	CASSLTVLYGYTF
TRBV15	18	NA	TRBJ2-1	NA	TGTGCCACCAGCAGAGATCGAGTAGCGCCACTCTCCTACAATGAGCAGTTCTTC	CATSRDRVAPLSYNEQFF
TRBV11-3	14	NA	TRBJ2-7	NA	TGTGCCAGCAGCTTAGGGAGTAGCGGCTACGAGCAGTACTTC	CASSLGSSGYEQYF
TRBV29-1	16	NA	TRBJ2-5	few	TGCAGCGTTGAAGATTGGGTTGTAAGTGCAGGAGAGACCCAGTACTTC	CSVEDWVVSAGETQYF
TRBV5-1	15	TRBD2	TRBJ2-4	NA	TGCGCCAGCAGCCCGGACGGCGGGGGGCAAAACATTCAGTACTTC	CASSPDGGGQNIQYF
TRBV5-4	13	NA	TRBJ1-4	NA	TGTGCCAGCAGGACAGCTCTGGATGAAAAACTGTTTTTT	CASRTALDEKLFF
TRBV5-4	16	NA	TRBJ2-6	NA	TGTGCCAGCAGCCAAGATCAGAGCTCTGGGGCCAACGTCCTGACTTTC	CASSQDQSSGANVLTF
TRBV28	11	NA	TRBJ1-1	NA	TGTGCCAGCACAGGGAACACTGAAGCTTTCTTT	CASTGNTEAFF
TRBV9	13	NA	TRBJ1-1	few	TGTGCCAGCAGCGTAGCGGATGGCACTGAAGCTTTCTTT	CASSVADGTEAFF